One T cell receptor (beta chain) is described in this entry. This specimen belongs to a study of PD-1 and CTLA-4 blockade in melanoma. Assay used: immunoSEQ multiplex PCR; TCRdb lists only in-frame clones, some missing. The data hold around 32,000 clones, with 85% to 90% observed a single time. This CDR3 has 14 residues. In germline, CDR1 is SGHDN, CDR2 FVKESK. Trimming took 0 bases from V and 5 from J, leaving 11 bases between them. The chain couples TRBV14 to TRBJ2-7; TRBD1 might be the D (5 bases). The sample consisted of CD8+ T cells from peripheral blood, taken before anti-PD-1 treatment. The sequence derives from a human donor with melanoma. CDR3 bases: TGTGCCAGCAGCCAAGACAGGGAACAAGACGAGCAGTACTTC. It is translated as CASSQDREQDEQYF.